This passage covers 3 T cell receptor beta chains from one sample sequenced in a study of blood T cell repertoires in COVID-19. TCRdb's copy holds only in-frame clones and misses some; the assay was immunoSEQ multiplex PCR. The sample has approximately 160,000 clones; 80% to 85% are singletons. The sequenced material came from peripheral blood. These receptors were obtained from a woman of 80 years or more with active or convalescent COVID-19.

The chain couples TRBV2 to TRBJ2-7; the match to TRBD1 covers 10 bases. Germline values: CDR1 SNHLY, CDR2 FYNNEI. V dropped 7 bases and J dropped 7; count of bases not matched to a gene: 10. This CDR3 has 14 amino acids. CDR3 DNA sequence: TGTGCCAGCAAACCCGGGACAGGGGAGAGGGAGCAGTACTTC. Its protein product is CASKPGTGEREQYF.

The sample holds a few counts of this clone. The V call is TRBV5-4, the J call TRBJ2-5; 10 bases map to TRBD1. J was trimmed by 4 bases and V by 3 bases; bases with no gene match: 0. The CDR3 extends over 13 amino acids. Germline V gene data show CDR1 as SGHNT and CDR2 as YYREEE (reference sequence). CDR3: CASSWDRGETQYF. The CDR3 DNA sequence: TGTGCCAGCAGCTGGGACAGGGGAGAGACCCAGTACTTC.

The chain carries TRBV5-1 and TRBJ1-2; D possibly corresponds to TRBD1 (5 bases). The CDR3 spans 14 residues. V was trimmed by 0 bases and J by 2 bases, leaving 8 bases between them. Germline CDR1 SGHRS, CDR2 YFSETQ. For the CDR3, the DNA is TGCGCCAGCAGCTTGGACGCAGGGAACTATGGCTACACCTTC. Encoded protein: CASSLDAGNYGYTF.